The sample holds one count of the clone carrying this T cell receptor (beta chain). Trimming left V 0 bases short and J 6 bases short, with 8 bases between. The CDR3 is 14 residues long. Per germline, CDR1 KGHDR and CDR2 SFDVKD. These data are taken from a study of blood T cell repertoires in COVID-19. The overall study: Donors in the United States, Italy and Spain gave samples during acute or convalescent COVID-19. Nucleic acid was either cDNA or gDNA, and it came from T cells, B-cell-depleted T cells, or PBMCs.

Per the study methods: Estimation of nucleated cell counts relied on the amplification of reference gene primers. The protocol was immunoSEQ multiplex PCR, while the TCRdb copy is restricted to in-frame clones and leaves out a portion. V and J calls and clone size are as listed in that table; D and trimming were resolved from the DNA. Of tens of thousands of clones in the sample, 90% were seen once. The chain has TRBV24-1 and TRBJ1-5; the D gene is possibly TRBD1 (5 bases). The sequence came from a human donor in a cohort sampled during active COVID-19. Sequenced: peripheral blood. The CDR3 DNA reads TGTGCCACCAGTGATTTGGGGGCGAGTCAGCCCCAGCATTTT. This gives the protein CATSDLGASQPQHF.